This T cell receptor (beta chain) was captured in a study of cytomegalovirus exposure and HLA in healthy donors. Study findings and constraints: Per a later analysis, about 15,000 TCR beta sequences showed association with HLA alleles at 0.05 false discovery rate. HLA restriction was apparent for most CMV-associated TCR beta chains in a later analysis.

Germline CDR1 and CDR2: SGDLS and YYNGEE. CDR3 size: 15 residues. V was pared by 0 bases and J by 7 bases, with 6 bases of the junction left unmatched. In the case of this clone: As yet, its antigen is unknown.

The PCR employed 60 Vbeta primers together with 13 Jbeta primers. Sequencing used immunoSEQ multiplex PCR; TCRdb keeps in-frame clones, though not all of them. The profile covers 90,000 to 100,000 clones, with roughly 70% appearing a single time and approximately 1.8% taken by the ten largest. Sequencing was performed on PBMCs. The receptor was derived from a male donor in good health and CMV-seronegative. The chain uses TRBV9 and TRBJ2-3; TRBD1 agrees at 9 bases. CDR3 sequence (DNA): TGTGCCAGCAGCGTAGCTGGACAGGGGCTGAATACGCAGTATTTT. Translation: CASSVAGQGLNTQYF.